What follows is one T cell receptor beta chain and its context. Its antigen is currently unknown. These data originate in a study of blood T cells in healthy people across ages. The CDR3 has 11 residues. The V end was cut by 1 base, the J end by 13 bases, with 11 bases between. Germline CDR1 reads DFQATT; CDR2 reads SNEGSKA (reference sequence). Broader study findings: Shifts in expanded clonotypes may have been confounded by donor CMV status, which was unknown.

Primed by a sample-barcoded 5' primer and a J-beta primer mix, a second PCR proceeded for 7 to 11 cycles. TCRdb reprocessed the 5' RACE reads with MiXCR, giving one entry per CDR3 protein. The sample has hundreds of thousands of distinct CDR3 sequences; around 42% are singletons. This clonotype was sampled from a man aged 55 to 70 in good health. The sequencing input was blood. The rearrangement uses TRBV20-1 and TRBJ2-4; possible D gene TRBD2, 5 bases. The CDR3 DNA reads as TGCAGTGCTAGAGCTGCGGAGGAGCAGTACTTC. This gives the protein CSARAAEEQYF.